This is a list of T cell receptor beta chains from one sample in a study of T cell responses to AZD1222 COVID-19 vaccine. Assay used: immunoSEQ multiplex PCR; TCRdb lists only in-frame clones, some missing. The sample has roughly 89,000 clones, around 89% seen once. The sequenced sample was peripheral blood, obtained on day 0 of MenACWY control vaccination. Receptors originate from an adult in good health. The CDR3 runs from the conserved cysteine through the conserved F or W. A D gene is named only where the DNA matches it firmly. Only some rows state a clone size, as once, few, many or a class for expanded clones.

j_call: TRBJ2-5; d_call: NA; clone_size: NA; v_call: TRBV27; cdr3_nt: TGTGCCAGCAGTCGACGGGGTGGTCGAGAGACCCAGTACTTC; cdr3_aa: CASSRRGGRETQYF
j_call: TRBJ1-2; d_call: TRBD1; clone_size: NA; v_call: TRBV24-1; cdr3_nt: TGTGCCACCAGTGAGGGGGGACAGGGAGGCTATGGCTACACCTTC; cdr3_aa: CATSEGGQGGYGYTF
j_call: TRBJ2-1; d_call: NA; clone_size: once; v_call: TRBV2; cdr3_nt: TGTGCCAGCAGTGTGGCTACTGAGCAGTTCTTC; cdr3_aa: CASSVATEQFF
j_call: TRBJ2-1; d_call: TRBD2; clone_size: once; v_call: TRBV24-1; cdr3_nt: TGTGCCACCAGTGATTATCTTAGCGGGAGCTCCTACAATGAGCAGTTCTTC; cdr3_aa: CATSDYLSGSSYNEQFF
j_call: TRBJ2-7; d_call: NA; clone_size: NA; v_call: TRBV14; cdr3_nt: TGTGCCAGCAGCCAAGATATCACGGGGCTTGGGCAGTACTTC; cdr3_aa: CASSQDITGLGQYF
j_call: TRBJ1-5; d_call: TRBD1; clone_size: NA; v_call: TRBV5-1; cdr3_nt: TGCGCCAGCAGCTTGCAGCAGGGGGCACAGCCCCAGCATTTT; cdr3_aa: CASSLQQGAQPQHF
j_call: TRBJ2-5; d_call: NA; clone_size: NA; v_call: TRBV19; cdr3_nt: TGTGCCAGTAGTATAATACAGGGATGGGAGACCCAGTACTTC; cdr3_aa: CASSIIQGWETQYF
j_call: TRBJ2-1; d_call: TRBD2; clone_size: NA; v_call: TRBV25-1; cdr3_nt: TGTGCCAGCAGTGAGGCTAGCGGGAGCAATGAGCAGTTCTTC; cdr3_aa: CASSEASGSNEQFF
j_call: TRBJ2-5; d_call: NA; clone_size: NA; v_call: TRBV4-3; cdr3_nt: TGCGCCAGCAGCCAAGATCTGGCAGGGATAATCCAAGAGACCCAGTACTTC; cdr3_aa: CASSQDLAGIIQETQYF
j_call: TRBJ2-5; d_call: TRBD1; clone_size: NA; v_call: TRBV27; cdr3_nt: TGTGCCAGCAGTTCAAGGGGCCTTACAGGGGGCAGGGAGACCCAGTACTTC; cdr3_aa: CASSSRGLTGGRETQYF
j_call: TRBJ1-3; d_call: NA; clone_size: NA; v_call: TRBV4-3; cdr3_nt: TGCGCCAGCAGCCAAGTCGGAGGTTTGGGCAACACCATATATTTT; cdr3_aa: CASSQVGGLGNTIYF
j_call: TRBJ1-2; d_call: NA; clone_size: NA; v_call: TRBV27; cdr3_nt: TGTGCCAGCAGTCCGCGCGGGGGGAACTATGGCTACACCTTC; cdr3_aa: CASSPRGGNYGYTF
j_call: TRBJ1-3; d_call: NA; clone_size: once; v_call: TRBV6-2/TRBV6-3; cdr3_nt: TGTGCCAGCAGCTTGTCCTCTACAACTCTCTCTGGAAACACCATATATTTT; cdr3_aa: CASSLSSTTLSGNTIYF
j_call: TRBJ2-1; d_call: NA; clone_size: NA; v_call: TRBV24-1; cdr3_nt: TGTGCCACCAGCAGGTACAATGAGCAGTTCTTC; cdr3_aa: CATSRYNEQFF
j_call: TRBJ1-4; d_call: NA; clone_size: NA; v_call: TRBV14; cdr3_nt: TGTGCCAGCAGCCACGGGGCGGCAACTAATGAAAAACTGTTTTTT; cdr3_aa: CASSHGAATNEKLFF
j_call: TRBJ2-3; d_call: NA; clone_size: NA; v_call: TRBV7-2; cdr3_nt: TGTGCCAGCAGCTTAGGGGGGGAGGATACGCAGTATTTT; cdr3_aa: CASSLGGEDTQYF
j_call: TRBJ2-1; d_call: TRBD1; clone_size: NA; v_call: TRBV24-1; cdr3_nt: TGTGCCACCAGGTCTCGGGAAACAGGGGAAAACTACAATGAGCAGTTCTTC; cdr3_aa: CATRSRETGENYNEQFF
j_call: TRBJ1-3; d_call: NA; clone_size: NA; v_call: TRBV7-2; cdr3_nt: TGTGCCAGCAGCCCCCGCGCGTTGGGAAACACCATATATTTT; cdr3_aa: CASSPRALGNTIYF
j_call: TRBJ1-1; d_call: NA; clone_size: NA; v_call: TRBV7-9; cdr3_nt: TGTGCCAGCAGCTTACTCCGGGGGGACCCCGAAGCTTTCTTT; cdr3_aa: CASSLLRGDPEAFF
j_call: TRBJ2-7; d_call: NA; clone_size: NA; v_call: TRBV19; cdr3_nt: TGTGCCAGTAGTAAATCTGGGTACGGTTCCTACGAGCAGTACTTC; cdr3_aa: CASSKSGYGSYEQYF
j_call: TRBJ2-7; d_call: NA; clone_size: NA; v_call: TRBV6-5; cdr3_nt: TGTGCCAGCAGTTACTCGACCAGTTACGAGCAGTACTTC; cdr3_aa: CASSYSTSYEQYF
j_call: TRBJ2-1; d_call: TRBD2; clone_size: NA; v_call: TRBV9; cdr3_nt: TGTGCCAGCAGCGTAATGGGACTAGCCCTTGTGGAGCAGTTCTTC; cdr3_aa: CASSVMGLALVEQFF
j_call: TRBJ2-7; d_call: NA; clone_size: NA; v_call: TRBV13; cdr3_nt: TGTGCCAGCAGCCTAGCCCACGAGCAGTACTTC; cdr3_aa: CASSLAHEQYF
j_call: TRBJ2-1; d_call: NA; clone_size: NA; v_call: TRBV27; cdr3_nt: TGTGCCAGCAGTCCAGGGAGAGCGGACAATGAGCAGTTCTTC; cdr3_aa: CASSPGRADNEQFF
j_call: TRBJ1-3; d_call: NA; clone_size: NA; v_call: TRBV4-3; cdr3_nt: TGCGCCAGCAGCCAAGGCCAGGGTGCTGGAAACACCATATATTTT; cdr3_aa: CASSQGQGAGNTIYF
j_call: TRBJ2-7; d_call: NA; clone_size: NA; v_call: TRBV7-9; cdr3_nt: TGTGCCAGCAGCTTCGGGTACGGCGAGCAGTACTTC; cdr3_aa: CASSFGYGEQYF
j_call: TRBJ2-7; d_call: TRBD2; clone_size: NA; v_call: TRBV4-1; cdr3_nt: TGCGCCAGCAGCCAAGGCGGGCTAGCGGGAATCGAGCAGTACTTC; cdr3_aa: CASSQGGLAGIEQYF
j_call: TRBJ2-3; d_call: NA; clone_size: NA; v_call: TRBV7-9; cdr3_nt: TGTGCCAGCAGCTGGAGCGGTGGAAGCACAGATACGCAGTATTTT; cdr3_aa: CASSWSGGSTDTQYF
j_call: TRBJ2-3; d_call: NA; clone_size: NA; v_call: TRBV5-4; cdr3_nt: TGTGCCAGCAGCACCCGTCTGGATACGCAGTATTTT; cdr3_aa: CASSTRLDTQYF
j_call: TRBJ1-3; d_call: TRBD1; clone_size: once; v_call: TRBV6-5; cdr3_nt: TGTGCCAGCAGTAGACAGGGGGCTGTCGGAAACACCATATATTTT; cdr3_aa: CASSRQGAVGNTIYF
j_call: TRBJ2-3; d_call: NA; clone_size: NA; v_call: TRBV6-2/TRBV6-3; cdr3_nt: TGTGCCAGCAGTCTACCACGGAGCACAGATACGCAGTATTTT; cdr3_aa: CASSLPRSTDTQYF
j_call: TRBJ2-5; d_call: TRBD1; clone_size: NA; v_call: TRBV28; cdr3_nt: TGTGCCAGCAGGACGGGACAGGGGGTGGTTGAGACCCAGTACTTC; cdr3_aa: CASRTGQGVVETQYF
j_call: TRBJ2-1; d_call: NA; clone_size: NA; v_call: TRBV6-4; cdr3_nt: TGTGCCAGCAGTGAAGGGGAAGAGGGTTACAATGAGCAGTTCTTC; cdr3_aa: CASSEGEEGYNEQFF
j_call: TRBJ1-2; d_call: NA; clone_size: NA; v_call: TRBV30; cdr3_nt: TGTGCCTGGCTCCCGCCCGGCCGCTCCTATGGCTACACCTTC; cdr3_aa: CAWLPPGRSYGYTF
j_call: TRBJ2-1; d_call: TRBD2; clone_size: NA; v_call: TRBV7-2; cdr3_nt: TGTGCCAGCAGCAAAGTAGCGGGAAGCTCCTACAATGAGCAGTTCTTC; cdr3_aa: CASSKVAGSSYNEQFF
j_call: TRBJ1-5; d_call: NA; clone_size: NA; v_call: TRBV19; cdr3_nt: TGTGCCAGTAGTCGGACAGAATATAGCAATCAGCCCCAGCATTTT; cdr3_aa: CASSRTEYSNQPQHF
j_call: TRBJ2-7; d_call: NA; clone_size: NA; v_call: TRBV29-1; cdr3_nt: TGCAGCGTTGAAGCCCCCCTCACAGGGCGGGAGCAGTACTTC; cdr3_aa: CSVEAPLTGREQYF
j_call: TRBJ2-7; d_call: NA; clone_size: NA; v_call: TRBV28; cdr3_nt: TGTGCCAGCAGTTGGAGGTTTAGGGCCGAGCAGTACTTC; cdr3_aa: CASSWRFRAEQYF
j_call: TRBJ2-1; d_call: TRBD1; clone_size: NA; v_call: TRBV5-1; cdr3_nt: TGCGCCAGCAGCTGGGGGGACAGGGGCTACAATGAGCAGTTCTTC; cdr3_aa: CASSWGDRGYNEQFF
j_call: TRBJ1-3; d_call: TRBD1; clone_size: NA; v_call: TRBV19; cdr3_nt: TGTGCCAGTAGTCCTGGAAGGGGACAGGAAAAAGGTTACACCATATATTTT; cdr3_aa: CASSPGRGQEKGYTIYF
j_call: TRBJ1-6; d_call: NA; clone_size: few; v_call: TRBV7-9; cdr3_nt: TGTGCCAGCAGCTTGGGGCAGCCGAATTCACCCCTCCACTTT; cdr3_aa: CASSLGQPNSPLHF
j_call: TRBJ2-1; d_call: NA; clone_size: once; v_call: TRBV12-3/TRBV12-4; cdr3_nt: TGTGCCAGCAGTTTAGCTGCTGAGCAGTTCTTC; cdr3_aa: CASSLAAEQFF
j_call: TRBJ2-7; d_call: NA; clone_size: NA; v_call: TRBV5-1; cdr3_nt: TGCGCCAGCAAGGAGGAGGACTACGAGCAGTACTTC; cdr3_aa: CASKEEDYEQYF
j_call: TRBJ1-2; d_call: NA; clone_size: NA; v_call: TRBV30; cdr3_nt: TGTGCCTGGCTACCACGGGGCAGCTATGGCTACACCTTC; cdr3_aa: CAWLPRGSYGYTF
j_call: TRBJ1-6; d_call: TRBD1; clone_size: NA; v_call: TRBV30; cdr3_nt: TGTGCCTGGAGTGTTGTAGGGGGCTCACCCCTCCACTTT; cdr3_aa: CAWSVVGGSPLHF
j_call: TRBJ1-4; d_call: NA; clone_size: NA; v_call: TRBV18; cdr3_nt: TGTGCCAGCTCACCATTCATGGGGCAGGGTTACCTCGAAGGAAAACTGTTTTTT; cdr3_aa: CASSPFMGQGYLEGKLFF
j_call: TRBJ1-1; d_call: TRBD1; clone_size: NA; v_call: TRBV2; cdr3_nt: TGTGCCAGCGCGGGACAGATGAACACTGAAGCTTTCTTT; cdr3_aa: CASAGQMNTEAFF
j_call: TRBJ2-1; d_call: NA; clone_size: NA; v_call: TRBV6-5; cdr3_nt: TGTGCCAGCAGTTACTCTAAGTACAATGAGCAGTTCTTC; cdr3_aa: CASSYSKYNEQFF
j_call: TRBJ1-5; d_call: NA; clone_size: few; v_call: TRBV5-1; cdr3_nt: TGCGCCAGCAGCCCCTTTGAGGGGGGCAATCAGCCCCAGCATTTT; cdr3_aa: CASSPFEGGNQPQHF
j_call: TRBJ2-5; d_call: TRBD1; clone_size: NA; v_call: TRBV2; cdr3_nt: TGTGCCAGCAGTAGGGACAGGGGAGAGACCCAGTACTTC; cdr3_aa: CASSRDRGETQYF
j_call: TRBJ2-7; d_call: NA; clone_size: NA; v_call: TRBV6-5; cdr3_nt: TGTGCCAGCAGCCCCCTCCCGGATTCCTACGAGCAGTACTTC; cdr3_aa: CASSPLPDSYEQYF
j_call: TRBJ1-2; d_call: TRBD1; clone_size: few; v_call: TRBV10-2; cdr3_nt: TGCGCCAGCAACCCCCGGGACAGCGCGTATGGAGGCTACACCTTC; cdr3_aa: CASNPRDSAYGGYTF